The clone carrying this T cell receptor (beta chain) was counted once. The antigen remains undetermined. The germline gene is not matched at one end of the junction; a read error may be the cause. The data were obtained in a study of blood T cells in healthy people across ages. Broader study findings: Diversity estimated from one million T cells was considered an underestimate.

No fewer than 5 micrograms of total RNA were isolated from every sample. Germline-derived CDR1 and CDR2 are MGHDK and SYGVNS. The CDR3 has 16 residues. The second PCR ran roughly 7 to 12 cycles with a sample-barcoded 5' primer and J-beta primers. One entry per CDR3 protein results from TCRdb running MiXCR on the 5' RACE reads. The repertoire consists of 1.5 million to 2 million distinct CDR3 sequences, with 40% to 55% occurring once and the leading ten covering less than 2.5%. Sequenced input: blood. The J gene is TRBJ2-3, the V gene TRBV25-1, with TRBD2 matching 11 bases. The source is a woman between 40 and 55 years old in good health. The chain's CDR3 is CTSSDFLAGGADTQYF. DNA for the CDR3: TGTACCAGCAGTGATTTCCTAGCGGGGGGTGCAGATACGCAGTATTTT.